The source of this T cell receptor (beta chain) is a study of T cell changes during pregnancy in multiple sclerosis. Sequencing used immunoSEQ multiplex PCR; TCRdb keeps in-frame clones, though not all of them. This table has around 96,000 clones, around 93% appearing once. The CDR3 sequence is 14 residues long. CDR1 MDHEN and CDR2 SYDVKM come from the germline V gene. J was trimmed by 4 bases and V by 6 bases; bases with no gene match: 6. The sample here was peripheral blood, taken in the third trimester of pregnancy. V usage is TRBV28 and J usage is TRBJ2-5, with TRBD1 identical over 9 bases. The clonotype originates from a female donor with multiple sclerosis, enrolled in a pregnancy study. The CDR3 spells CASSPGTGLETQYF. CDR3 sequence (DNA): TGTGCCAGCAGCCCCGGGACAGGGCTAGAGACCCAGTACTTC.